The 24 T cell receptor beta chains given below trace back to one sample, sequenced in a study of shared clonotypes between healthy human individuals. Libraries were prepared by immunoSEQ multiplex PCR; TCRdb keeps only in-frame clonotypes and omits some of them. This table holds more than 1,200,000 clones, approximately 98.5% found once. The specimen sequenced was naive CD4+ T cells sorted from blood. The sample's subset: CD45RA+ positively selected. These receptor sequences come from a man aged 25-45 years in good health.

The chain recombines TRBV29-1 with TRBJ2-3; no clear D gene. Germline CDR1 is SQVTM and CDR2 is ANQGSEA. The CDR3 is 12 amino acids. V was pared by 6 bases and J by 4 bases, with 11 bases between. For the CDR3, the DNA is TGCAGCGTCGTCCCGTTTGCAGATACGCAGTATTTT. Residues: CSVVPFADTQYF.

The CDR3 spells CASSLAPGGAEQYF. The CDR3 DNA is TGCGCCAGCAGCTTGGCTCCAGGGGGGGCCGAGCAGTACTTC. V usage is TRBV5-1 and J usage is TRBJ2-7; D possibly uses TRBD1 or TRBD2 (7 bases each). Germline V gene data show CDR1 as SGHRS and CDR2 as YFSETQ. The CDR3 is 14 amino acids. V was pared by 0 bases and J by 6 bases, with 13 bases between.

The genes are TRBV9 and TRBJ2-6, with 12 bases matching TRBD1. CDR1 is SGDLS and CDR2 is YYNGEE in the germline V gene. The trim removed 0 bases at V and 4 bases at J, leaving 11 bases unmatched. The CDR3 extends over 20 amino acids. This chain's CDR3 is CASSVAGTGQGARGANVLTF. CDR3 DNA: TGTGCCAGCAGCGTAGCAGGGACGGGACAGGGGGCGCGAGGGGCCAACGTCCTGACTTTC.

The V and J genes are TRBV6-5 and TRBJ2-7; D is ambiguous. From germline, CDR1 is MNHEY and CDR2 SVGAGI. The CDR3 covers 12 residues. V lost 6 bases, J lost 3 bases, and 9 bases lay in between. The CDR3 nucleotides read TGTGCCAGCAGCGGCAGGCACTACGAGCAGTACTTC. This translates into CASSGRHYEQYF.

This chain joins TRBV7-6 and TRBJ2-7; 10 bases match TRBD2. There are 17 residues in the CDR3. Germline CDR1 reads SGHVS; CDR2 reads FNYEAQ. V dropped 5 bases and J dropped 0; count of bases not matched to a gene: 10. CDR3 nucleotides: TGTGCCAGCAGCCCGCATGGGCTAGCGGGAGTCTCCTACGAGCAGTACTTC. Translation gives CASSPHGLAGVSYEQYF.

J is TRBJ2-3 and V is TRBV6-5; 8 positions agree with TRBD2. The V segment lost 6 bases and the J segment 8 bases; nucleotides outside the gene matches: 4. The CDR3 is 12 amino acids. CDR1 is MNHEY and CDR2 is SVGAGI in the germline V gene. This CDR3 is CASRTLAGTQYF. CDR3 nucleotide sequence: TGTGCCAGCAGAACGCTAGCGGGTACGCAGTATTTT.

The chain recombines TRBV28 with TRBJ2-1, with D possibly TRBD1 on 5 matching bases. This CDR3 spans 14 amino acids. V lost 4 bases and J lost 6, with 13 bases in between. Per the germline V gene, CDR1 is MDHEN and CDR2 is SYDVKM. CDR3: CASSSPPRANEQFF. CDR3 coding DNA: TGTGCCAGCAGTTCACCACCCAGGGCCAATGAGCAGTTCTTC.

V is TRBV14 and J is TRBJ1-2; D is undetermined. V was shortened by 4 bases and J by 5 bases, with 20 bases between the two germline ends. The CDR3 runs 16 residues. Germline V gives CDR1 SGHDN, CDR2 FVKESK. The CDR3 is CASSLRSGPGGYGYTF. The CDR3 region has the DNA TGTGCCAGCAGCCTTCGGTCCGGGCCTGGAGGGTATGGCTACACCTTC.

Only one count was recorded for this clone. The chain has TRBV10-3 and TRBJ1-4, with D perhaps TRBD1 (5 bases). The V end was cut by 0 bases, the J end by 8 bases, with 16 bases between. Germline V gene data show CDR1 as ENHRY and CDR2 as SYGVKD. The CDR3 is 16 amino acids. The DNA of the CDR3 is TGTGCCATCAGTGAGTCGTCGGGGGTCGGGAACGAAAAACTGTTTTTT. Translation: CAISESSGVGNEKLFF.

The chain combines TRBV6-6 with TRBJ2-1; 9 nucleotides agree with TRBD2. Germline V gene sequence: CDR1 MNHNY, CDR2 SVGAGI (reference sequence). The CDR3 runs to 13 residues. V trimming: 10 bases; J trimming: 7 bases; junction bases outside the gene matches: 8. The CDR3 DNA follows: TGTGCCACCAAGCTAGCGGGAAATAATGAGCAGTTCTTC. Its protein is CATKLAGNNEQFF.

The V call is TRBV5-5, the J call TRBJ2-7; no reliable D call. The CDR3 runs 14 residues. Germline CDR1 SGHKS, CDR2 YYEKEE (reference sequence). V was clipped by 2 bases and J by 2 bases, with 11 bases between them. CDR3 amino acids: CASSLTVTPYEQYF. CDR3 in DNA: TGTGCCAGCAGCTTAACGGTTACGCCCTACGAGCAGTACTTC.

This sequence joins TRBV28 and TRBJ1-1; the D gene is possibly TRBD1 (5 bases). The CDR3 spans 15 residues. V lost 3 bases and J 0 bases, leaving 11 bases between the germline ends. Germline-derived CDR1 and CDR2 are MDHEN and SYDVKM. The CDR3 protein is CASSFPRGMNTEAFF. Written as DNA, the CDR3 is TGTGCCAGCAGTTTCCCTCGGGGGATGAACACTGAAGCTTTCTTT.

This chain links TRBV30 with TRBJ2-5; no clear D gene. The germline V and J ends were trimmed by 2 bases and 3 bases, with 10 bases remaining between them. The CDR3 spans 13 residues. Germline CDR1 reads GTSNPN; CDR2 reads SVGIG (reference sequence). DNA for the CDR3: TGTGCCTGGAGTAAAAGGATAGAAGAGACCCAGTACTTC. Its protein is CAWSKRIEETQYF.

This clone came up once. The rearrangement uses TRBV28 and TRBJ1-5; maybe TRBD1 (6 bases). The CDR3 covers 16 residues. V was trimmed by 6 bases and J by 2 bases, leaving 17 bases between them. Per the germline V gene, CDR1 is MDHEN and CDR2 is SYDVKM. CDR3 nucleotides: TGTGCCAGCAGACGGTTCCCAGGGGATGGCAATCAGCCCCAGCATTTT. This translates into CASRRFPGDGNQPQHF.

The chain uses TRBV7-8 and TRBJ2-2, with D uncertain. Trimming shortened V by 0 bases and J by 6 bases, and 8 bases separated the two germline ends. Germline V lookup: CDR1 SGHVS, CDR2 FQNEAQ. The CDR3 sequence is 14 residues long. In DNA form, the CDR3 reads TGTGCCAGCAGCTTAGCGCCGGATCCCGGGGAGCTGTTTTTT. Translation: CASSLAPDPGELFF.

The chain joins TRBV5-1 to TRBJ2-5; D unclear. The CDR3 runs to 14 residues. V was pared by 2 bases and J by 4 bases, with 12 bases between. Germline-derived CDR1 and CDR2 are SGHRS and YFSETQ. The DNA of the CDR3 is TGCGCCAGCAGCTTAACTATGTCAAGAGAGACCCAGTACTTC. The encoded protein is CASSLTMSRETQYF.

The chain is built from TRBV19 and TRBJ1-5; D is ambiguous. Germline assignment: CDR1 LNHDA and CDR2 SQIVND (reference sequence). V was clipped by 3 bases and J by 9 bases, with 18 bases between them. There are 15 residues in the CDR3. This chain's CDR3 is CASSMVAEIGWPQHF. The CDR3 DNA follows: TGTGCCAGTAGTATGGTGGCAGAAATTGGATGGCCCCAGCATTTT.

The gene calls are TRBV29-1 and TRBJ1-2; D call uncertain. The CDR3 totals 13 residues. Trimming took off 4 bases at V and 1 base at J, with 10 bases between the two ends. Germline CDR1 reads SQVTM; CDR2 reads ANQGSEA. CDR3 bases: TGCAGCGTTGTTGCACGATTTAACTATGGCTACACCTTC. This gives the protein CSVVARFNYGYTF.

This chain connects TRBV29-1 to TRBJ1-4; D perhaps matches TRBD1 (6 bases). There are 13 residues in the CDR3. Germline values: CDR1 SQVTM, CDR2 ANQGSEA. Trimming removed 4 bases from V and 8 bases from J, with 14 bases in between. The CDR3, as DNA: TGCAGCGTTGGTGTCAGGGGAAGGGAAAAACTGTTTTTT. It specifies CSVGVRGREKLFF.

The chain employs TRBV7-9 and TRBJ2-7; TRBD2 agrees at 10 bases. This CDR3 is 13 amino acids long. Germline loops: CDR1 SEHNR, CDR2 FQNEAQ (reference sequence). V shed 5 bases, J shed 10 bases, and the junction held 8 bases outside the gene matches. The CDR3 region has the DNA TGTGCCAGCAGCGAGCGGACTAGCGGATCTCAGTACTTC. Translation: CASSERTSGSQYF.

This clone came up once. The rearrangement links TRBV6-6 to TRBJ2-7; 7 nucleotides agree with TRBD2. The V segment lost 5 bases and the J segment 0 bases; nucleotides outside the gene matches: 1. There are 13 residues in the CDR3. Germline assignment: CDR1 MNHNY and CDR2 SVGAGI (reference sequence). CDR3 nucleotide sequence: TGTGCCAGCAGTAGACTAGCCTCCTACGAGCAGTACTTC. It yields the protein CASSRLASYEQYF.

Remarks on this clone: The CDR3 does not close with the conserved phenylalanine or tryptophan, likely indicating a read error. It is unclear where the CDR3 begins or ends on the DNA, so no DNA is shown, and the CDR3 is as TCRdb lists it. J is TRBJ2-4 and V is TRBV7-9; no DNA check was done on the table's D call, TRBD1. CDR1 is SEHNR and CDR2 is FQNEAQ in the germline V gene (reference sequence). The CDR3 numbers 12 amino acids, ends counted. CDR3 residues: CASSYGDSPWYL.

The rearrangement uses TRBV28 and TRBJ1-5; D call uncertain. Germline lookup yields CDR1 MDHEN and CDR2 SYDVKM. Trimming left V 6 bases short and J 0 bases short, with 21 bases between. The CDR3 sequence is 18 residues long. The CDR3 protein is CASSPRGLLRASNQPQHF. The CDR3 nucleotides read TGTGCCAGCAGCCCCCGCGGCCTCCTTCGAGCTAGCAATCAGCCCCAGCATTTT.

The chain joins TRBV28 to TRBJ1-2, with no clear D. Looked up from germline, CDR1 is MDHEN and CDR2 is SYDVKM. The CDR3 extends over 15 amino acids. V lost 4 bases and J 0 bases, leaving 12 bases between the germline ends. The CDR3 sequence: CASSWVGRANYGYTF. CDR3 in DNA: TGTGCCAGCAGTTGGGTAGGGAGAGCTAACTATGGCTACACCTTC.